The clone carrying this T cell receptor (beta chain) was observed at least ten times. Its antigen is undetermined. The data stem from a study of T cells in Graves' hyperthyroidism and ophthalmopathy. Study-wide results and caveats: Ophthalmopathy could be told apart from stable hyperthyroidism with a 13 V-J model. Also found in blood were most expanded thyroid clonotypes above 0.001.

Deletions cut 0 bases from V and 2 bases from J, with 11 bases between. The CDR3 runs to 15 residues. CDR1 DFQATT and CDR2 SNEGSKA come from the germline V gene (reference sequence). It was uncontrolled infection, other autoimmune disease, pregnancy or lactation that excluded patients. Using more than 8 ml of fresh peripheral blood, PBMCs were prepared. TCR beta CDR3 region amplification was performed from RNA transcripts. HTBI primers were employed in a first-round RT-PCR of the TCR CDR3. Each CDR3 protein gets one entry after TCRdb re-called the multiplex PCR reads with MiXCR. This table has hundreds of thousands of distinct CDR3 sequences, around 15% appearing once.

The receptor's source is a woman aged 18-29 years with Graves' hyperthyroidism. The gene calls are TRBV20-1 and TRBJ2-1, with D perhaps matching TRBD1 (5 bases). Sequencing was performed on blood. For the CDR3, the DNA is TGCAGTGCTAGAGACAGGGCGTTCCCCTACAATGAGCAGTTCTTC. Its translation: CSARDRAFPYNEQFF.